The source of this T cell receptor (beta chain) is a study of metastatic and nonmetastatic thyroid tumors. Study at large: Repertoire comparison spanned blood and tumor or nodule tissue of malignant and benign thyroid patients. Study-wide results and limits: Compared with benign nodules, malignant thyroid tumors were reported to have significantly higher TCR beta diversity in both blood and tumor.

The ends were cut back, 8 bases at V and 5 bases at J, with 11 bases in the middle. Germline CDR1 and CDR2: SGHNT and YYREEE (reference sequence). This CDR3 region has 11 residues. No patient had received any treatment before thyroid surgery. This clone appeared many times. Its cognate antigen is unknown. In the authors' methods: Researchers built a distant-metastasis classifier for papillary thyroid cancer that drew on CDR3 differences across clinicopathological groups. TCRdb re-analyzed the PCR reads using MiXCR. TCRdb, not the authors, supplied the V and J calls. The profile shows about 16,000 clones, roughly 20% of them singletons.

The sequence was collected from a female donor with papillary thyroid cancer or a benign thyroid nodule (not recorded which). Some clones in this sample may be carry-over from other donors' samples. The sample taken for sequencing was adjacent normal tissue. The chain carries TRBV5-4 and TRBJ2-7; D may be TRBD1 or TRBD2 (5 bases each). The CDR3: CASSGPNEQYF. The CDR3 DNA follows: TGTGCCAGTTCGGGACCCAACGAGCAGTACTTC.